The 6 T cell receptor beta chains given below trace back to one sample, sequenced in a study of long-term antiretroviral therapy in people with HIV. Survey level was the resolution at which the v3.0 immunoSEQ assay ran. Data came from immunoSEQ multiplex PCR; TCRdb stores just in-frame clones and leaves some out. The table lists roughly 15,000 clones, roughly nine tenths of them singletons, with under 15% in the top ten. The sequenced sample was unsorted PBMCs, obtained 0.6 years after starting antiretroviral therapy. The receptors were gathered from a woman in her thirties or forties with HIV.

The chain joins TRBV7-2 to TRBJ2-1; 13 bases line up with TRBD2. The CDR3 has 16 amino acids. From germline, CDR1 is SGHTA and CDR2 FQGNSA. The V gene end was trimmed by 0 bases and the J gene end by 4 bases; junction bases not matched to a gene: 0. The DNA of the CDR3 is TGTGCCAGCAGCTTAGCGGGACTAGCGGGGTACAATGAGCAGTTCTTC. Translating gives CASSLAGLAGYNEQFF.

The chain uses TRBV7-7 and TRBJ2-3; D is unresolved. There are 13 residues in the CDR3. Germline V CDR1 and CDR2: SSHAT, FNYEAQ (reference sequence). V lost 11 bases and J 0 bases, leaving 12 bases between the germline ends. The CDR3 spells CAPVFPSTDTQYF. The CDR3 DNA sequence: TGTGCCCCTGTGTTTCCAAGCACAGATACGCAGTATTTT.

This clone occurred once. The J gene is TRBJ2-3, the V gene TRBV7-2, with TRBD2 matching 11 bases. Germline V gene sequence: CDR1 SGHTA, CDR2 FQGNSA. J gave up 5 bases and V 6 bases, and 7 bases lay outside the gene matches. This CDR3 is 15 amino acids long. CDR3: CASSSSGGPIDTQYF. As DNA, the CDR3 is TGTGCCAGCAGTTCTAGCGGGGGGCCAATAGATACGCAGTATTTT.

The CDR3 nucleotides read TGTGCCAGTAGGAGGGGGAGCACAGATACGCAGTATTTT. This encodes CASRRGSTDTQYF. The chain combines TRBV19 with TRBJ2-3; D possibly corresponds to TRBD1 (6 bases). Between the trimmed V and J ends, which lost 6 bases and 0 bases, there was a span of 7 bases. This CDR3 has 13 residues. CDR1 LNHDA and CDR2 SQIVND come from the germline V gene (reference sequence).

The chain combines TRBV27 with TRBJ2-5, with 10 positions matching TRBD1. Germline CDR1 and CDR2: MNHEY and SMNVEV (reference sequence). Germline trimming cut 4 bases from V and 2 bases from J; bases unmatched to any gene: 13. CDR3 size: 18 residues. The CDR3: CASSSKAPGQGTQETQYF. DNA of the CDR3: TGTGCCAGCAGTTCCAAAGCCCCGGGACAGGGGACTCAAGAGACCCAGTACTTC.

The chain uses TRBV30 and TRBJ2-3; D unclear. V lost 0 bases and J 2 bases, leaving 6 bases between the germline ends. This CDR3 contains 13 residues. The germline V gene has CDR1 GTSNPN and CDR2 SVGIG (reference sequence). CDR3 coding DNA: TGTGCCTGGAGTGTGAGAGTCACAGATACGCAGTATTTT. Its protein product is CAWSVRVTDTQYF.